This record concerns one TCR beta chain sequence. This clone has only a few counts. This clone's antigen is unknown. Base quality data are lacking; no much larger clone is found one base away. V trim: 4 bases; J trim: 6 bases; unmatched bases: 3. Inclusive of the bounding cysteine and phenylalanine, the CDR3 is 15 residues long. Only the CDR3 part of the read is kept: 45 bases, read in frame from the first base. The germline V gene encodes CDR1 MGHRA and CDR2 YSYEKL. This sample is drawn from a study of sequential checkpoint blockade in melanoma (dated by TCRdb to the late 2010s). At the level of the whole study: Patients were assigned by 1:1 randomization to either first-line nivolumab followed by ipilimumab (arm A) or ipilimumab followed by nivolumab (arm B). Maintenance nivolumab came after each of the two trial sequences. Overall study outcomes, separate from this receptor: Larger, independent patient cohorts are needed to validate the response-prediction model that combines TCR metrics and mutation burden.

The treatment or condition label for this specimen denotes: randomized to nivolumab then ipilimumab (arm A) or the reverse (arm B). None of the patients in the trial had previously been given DNA-damaging chemotherapy. Thawed PBMCs were sorted on a FACS Aria II flow cytometer to isolate live CD3+CD8+ cells negative for CD19 and CD56. CheckMate 064, a randomized, open-label phase II trial of sequential checkpoint blockade, was the source of the samples, all of which came from patients with melanoma. Peripheral blood mononuclear cells were obtained through leukapheresis, purified using Ficoll-Paque, and frozen in human serum containing around 10% DMSO. Immediately after sorting, the purity of sorted blood CD3+CD8+ cells was verified to be >98%, after which DNA was extracted. TCRbeta CDR3 regions were immunosequenced from genomic DNA with the immunoSEQ Assay. Before high-throughput sequencing, genomic DNA was amplified using bias-controlled multiplex PCR. The source study handled its data this way. To quantify the absolute abundance of each unique TCRbeta CDR3 region, the sequences were collapsed and filtered. Clonality, defined as 1 minus Pielou's evenness, was calculated using only productive rearrangements. A previously published method was used to identify clones whose frequencies were significantly greater in on-treatment samples than in baseline samples. TCRdb retrieved this table from immuneACCESS and kept in-frame rearrangements only. Not all clones are present; in checked studies, unresolved V genes account for under half, and no reason is known for the remainder. V, J and clone size reflect that table, while D and trimming were determined from the DNA. A total of under 20,000 clones appear in this sample, roughly 70% of them only once. The ten largest make up about an eighth of the sample.

Sample: CD8+ T cells sorted from blood (inferred from file names), taken from a patient given nivolumab and ipilimumab in sequence. The chain was built from TRBV4-1 and TRBJ2-1; 13 bases in between match TRBD2. This sequence was found in a human donor with melanoma. The DNA sequence follows: TGCGCCAGCAGCCCGGGACTAGCGGGAACCAATGAGCAGTTCTTC. This codes for CASSPGLAGTNEQFF.